The 5 T cell receptor beta chains below come from one sample, sequenced in a study of shared clonotypes between healthy human individuals. Only in-frame clones appear in the TCRdb table, and some are missing; sequencing was by immunoSEQ multiplex PCR. Here the sample spans about 530,000 clones, 60% to 80% being singletons. Sample: PBMCs. The receptors were sampled from a woman between 35 and 50 years old in good health. Some clones in this sample may be carry-over from other donors' samples.

Concerning this clone: The same CDR3 is also encoded by other DNA sequences in this sample. The chain is built from TRBV10-2 and TRBJ1-1; D remains ambiguous. The CDR3 loop spans 12 amino acids. The germline V gene encodes CDR1 WSHSY and CDR2 SAAADI. V dropped 6 bases and J dropped 2 bases, with 7 bases sitting between them. The CDR3: CASSDENTEAFF. CDR3 in DNA: TGCGCCAGCAGCGACGAAAACACTGAAGCTTTCTTT.

Remarks on this clone: A read error is likely here: a far larger clone is one base away. The CDR3 nucleotides read TGTGCCAGCAGAAAAGATAGCAATCAGCCCCAGCATTTT. Encoded protein: CASRKDSNQPQHF. The rearrangement joins TRBV2 to TRBJ1-5, with D unclear. The CDR3 is 13 amino acids. V was shortened by 6 bases and J by 0 bases, with 6 bases between the two germline ends. Germline CDR1 and CDR2: SNHLY and FYNNEI.

The chain recombines TRBV27 with TRBJ2-5, with TRBD2 identical over 7 bases. The J segment lost 2 bases and the V segment lost 4 bases, leaving 1 base of the junction unmatched. The CDR3 loop spans 13 amino acids. Germline assignment: CDR1 MNHEY and CDR2 SMNVEV (reference sequence). CDR3 DNA: TGTGCCAGCAGTTGGGGGGGGCAAGAGACCCAGTACTTC. It yields the protein CASSWGGQETQYF.

This clone was seen a few times. The J gene is TRBJ2-7, the V gene TRBV19, with 7 bases identical to TRBD1. Per germline, CDR1 LNHDA and CDR2 SQIVND (reference sequence). The V segment lost 4 bases and the J segment 11 bases; nucleotides outside the gene matches: 20. The CDR3 is made up of 16 amino acids. DNA of the CDR3: TGTGCCAGTAGTACCCGACAGGGTACTGGTACGATTTCGAAGTACTTC. It translates to CASSTRQGTGTISKYF.

This sequence joins TRBV7-9 and TRBJ1-2; 7 nucleotides match TRBD1. The length of the CDR3 is 15 residues. Germline lookup yields CDR1 SEHNR and CDR2 FQNEAQ (reference sequence). Trimming removed 7 bases from V and 4 bases from J; junction bases left unmatched: 12. CDR3 protein: CASTLGPGGSYGYTF. In DNA form, the CDR3 reads TGTGCCAGCACATTGGGTCCAGGGGGAAGCTATGGCTACACCTTC.